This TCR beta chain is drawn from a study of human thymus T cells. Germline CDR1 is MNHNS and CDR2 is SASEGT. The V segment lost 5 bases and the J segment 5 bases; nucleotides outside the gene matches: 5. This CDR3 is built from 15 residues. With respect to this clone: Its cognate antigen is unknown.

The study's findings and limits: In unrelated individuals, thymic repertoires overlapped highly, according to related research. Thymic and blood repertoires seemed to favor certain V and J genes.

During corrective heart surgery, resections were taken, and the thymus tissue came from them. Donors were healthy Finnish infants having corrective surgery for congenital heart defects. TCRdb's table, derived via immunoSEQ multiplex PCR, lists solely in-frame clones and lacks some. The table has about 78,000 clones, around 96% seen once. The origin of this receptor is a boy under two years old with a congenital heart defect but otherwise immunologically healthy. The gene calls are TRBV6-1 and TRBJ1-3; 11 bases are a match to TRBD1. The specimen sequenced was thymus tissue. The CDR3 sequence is CASSWTGGRRNTIYF. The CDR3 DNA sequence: TGTGCCAGCAGTTGGACAGGGGGCAGAAGAAACACCATATATTTT.